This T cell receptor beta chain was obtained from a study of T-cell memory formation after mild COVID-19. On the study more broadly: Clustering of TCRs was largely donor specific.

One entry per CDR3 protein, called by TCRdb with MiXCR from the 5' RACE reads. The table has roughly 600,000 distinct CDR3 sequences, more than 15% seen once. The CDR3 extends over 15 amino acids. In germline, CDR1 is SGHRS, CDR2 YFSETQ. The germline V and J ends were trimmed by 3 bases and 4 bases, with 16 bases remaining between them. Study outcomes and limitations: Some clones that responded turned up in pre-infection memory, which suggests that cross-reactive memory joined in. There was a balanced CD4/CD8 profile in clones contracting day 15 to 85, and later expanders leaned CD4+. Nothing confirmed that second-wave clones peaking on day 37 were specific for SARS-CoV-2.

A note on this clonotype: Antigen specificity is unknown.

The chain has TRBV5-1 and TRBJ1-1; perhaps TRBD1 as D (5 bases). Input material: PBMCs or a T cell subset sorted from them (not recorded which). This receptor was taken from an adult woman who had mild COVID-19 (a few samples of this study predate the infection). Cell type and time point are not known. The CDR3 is CASSSGTGVSTEAFF. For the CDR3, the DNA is TGCGCCAGCAGCTCCGGTACGGGGGTTTCCACTGAAGCTTTCTTT.